These 11 T cell receptor beta chains originate from one sample sequenced in a study of blood T cell repertoires in COVID-19. The table came from immunoSEQ multiplex PCR; TCRdb's copy has only in-frame clones and leaves some out. The data hold fewer than 90,000 clones, with 75% to 85% observed a single time. The sequenced sample was peripheral blood. Receptor source: a woman of 80 years or more with acute or convalescent COVID-19.

V usage is TRBV24-1 and J usage is TRBJ2-7; no definite D call. This CDR3 is 14 amino acids long. Trimming pared 4 bases from V and 5 bases from J, leaving 14 bases between. CDR1 is KGHDR, CDR2 SFDVKD, per germline. CDR3 nucleotide sequence: TGTGCCACCAGTGACCTTGGGCCAGCCAACGAGCAGTACTTC. Translation gives CATSDLGPANEQYF.

Written as DNA, the CDR3 is TGTGCCTGGAGTGGAAGCGGATTAGATACGCAGTATTTT. It yields the protein CAWSGSGLDTQYF. The chain carries TRBV30 and TRBJ2-3; possibly TRBD2 for D (5 bases). In germline, CDR1 is GTSNPN, CDR2 SVGIG (reference sequence). The V and J ends lost 1 base and 5 bases respectively, with 10 bases between them. The CDR3 is made up of 13 amino acids.

This clone has a handful of counts. The J gene is TRBJ2-5, the V gene TRBV3-1 (or the pseudogene TRBV3-2); 7 nucleotides match TRBD1. CDR1 is LGHDT, CDR2 YNNKEL, per germline (reference sequence). The V gene end was trimmed by 4 bases and the J gene end by 2 bases; junction bases not matched to a gene: 4. The CDR3 loop spans 14 amino acids. CDR3 in amino acids: CASSRSGGQETQYF. CDR3 in DNA: TGTGCCAGCAGCCGATCAGGGGGTCAAGAGACCCAGTACTTC.

This clone was seen only once. The J gene is TRBJ2-2, the V gene TRBV29-1, with D possibly TRBD1 on 6 matching bases. Trimming took 6 bases from V and 2 from J, leaving 13 bases between them. The CDR3 is made up of 14 amino acids. Germline loops: CDR1 SQVTM, CDR2 ANQGSEA. The CDR3 is CSVADRRNTGELFF. Written as DNA, the CDR3 is TGCAGCGTCGCCGACAGGAGAAACACCGGGGAGCTGTTTTTT.

The gene calls are TRBV7-9 and TRBJ1-1; no definite D call. From germline, CDR1 is SEHNR and CDR2 FQNEAQ (reference sequence). The length of the CDR3 is 11 residues. V lost 8 bases to trimming and J lost 8 bases, with 12 bases between them. The CDR3 here is CASVGRLEAFF. DNA for the CDR3: TGTGCCAGCGTGGGCCGATTGGAAGCTTTCTTT. Looking up the rest from reference TRBV7-9 and TRBJ1-1 gives the full variable domain: DTGVSQNPRHKITKRGQNVTFRCDPISEHNRLYWYRQTLGQGPEFLTYFQNEAQLEKSRLLSDRFSAERPKGSFSTLEIQRTEQGDSAMYLCASVGRLEAFFGQGTRLTVV.

Notes on this clone: Other DNA sequences in the same sample also yield this CDR3. The chain joins TRBV18 to TRBJ1-2, with 8 bases that match TRBD1. The CDR3 is 13 amino acids. Trimming removed 3 bases from V and 4 bases from J; junction bases left unmatched: 1. Looked up from germline, CDR1 is KGHSH and CDR2 is LQKENI. CDR3 coding DNA: TGTGCCAGCTCACCCGACAGGGGCTATGGCTACACCTTC. Its translation is CASSPDRGYGYTF. Together with reference TRBV18 and TRBJ1-2, the CDR3 gives the full variable domain: NAGVMQNPRHLVRRRGQEARLRCSPMKGHSHVYWYRQLPEEGLKFMVYLQKENIIDESGMPKERFSAEFPKEGPSILRIQQVVRGDSAAYFCASSPDRGYGYTFGSGTRLTVV.

This clone showed up just once. This chain joins TRBV19 and TRBJ2-1; TRBD2 agrees at 10 bases. Per the germline V gene, CDR1 is LNHDA and CDR2 is SQIVND (reference sequence). Unmatched junction bases numbered 4, after V lost 7 bases and J lost 4 bases. CDR3 length: 14 residues. The CDR3, as DNA: TGTGCCAGTAAAGGGACTAGCGTTTACAATGAGCAGTTCTTC. It is translated as CASKGTSVYNEQFF.

The V gene is TRBV6-4, the J gene TRBJ2-7; no clear D. The CDR3 totals 9 residues. Germline V gene data show CDR1 as MRHNA and CDR2 as SNTAGT. CDR3 region: CASPYEQYF. CDR3 coding DNA: TGTGCGAGCCCTTACGAGCAGTACTTC.

The chain combines TRBV5-1 with TRBJ2-7; weak D call: TRBD2 (5 bases). V was cut by 0 bases and J by 6 bases, with 10 bases left in between. CDR3 length equals 13 residues. Germline V gene sequence: CDR1 SGHRS, CDR2 YFSETQ. CDR3 in amino acids: CASSLVSLGEQYF. The DNA of the CDR3 is TGCGCCAGCAGCTTGGTCTCACTAGGCGAGCAGTACTTC.

V usage is TRBV5-1 and J usage is TRBJ2-5; no clear D gene. Germline-derived CDR1 and CDR2 are SGHRS and YFSETQ. V was trimmed by 2 bases and J by 2 bases, leaving 7 bases between them. There are 13 residues in the CDR3. CDR3 protein: CASSFSSQETQYF. CDR3 nucleotides: TGCGCCAGCAGCTTTTCTAGTCAAGAGACCCAGTACTTC.

The chain has TRBV18 and TRBJ2-1; tentative D call: TRBD2 (5 bases). Trimming left V 0 bases short and J 4 bases short, with 13 bases between. The CDR3 contains 16 residues. Germline V gene data show CDR1 as KGHSH and CDR2 as LQKENI. The CDR3 DNA is TGTGCCAGCTCACCACCGGAAAGGGAGCAATACAATGAGCAGTTCTTC. It is translated as CASSPPEREQYNEQFF.